These T cell receptor beta chains were read from a single sample in a study of blood T cell repertoires in COVID-19. TCRdb keeps only in-frame clones here, not all; method: immunoSEQ multiplex PCR. The table lists about 200,000 clones, 85% of them singletons. What was sequenced was peripheral blood. These receptors all stem from a man aged 55 to 70 with COVID-19, enrolled during active disease. Each CDR3 is given with its conserved first and last residue. A D gene is named only where the DNA matches it firmly. Expanded clones are given a class, and other clones once, few, many or no size at all.

d_gene: TRBD1; v_gene: TRBV6-5; j_gene: TRBJ2-7; abundance: .; CDR3aa: CASSSPSGTGGEQYF; CDR3nt: TGTGCCAGCAGTTCCCCGTCCGGGACAGGGGGTGAGCAGTACTTC
d_gene: .; v_gene: TRBV6-6; j_gene: TRBJ2-1; abundance: .; CDR3aa: CASRLQGSSYNEQFF; CDR3nt: TGTGCCAGCAGATTGCAGGGCAGCTCCTACAATGAGCAGTTCTTC
d_gene: TRBD2; v_gene: TRBV6-5; j_gene: TRBJ2-1; abundance: .; CDR3aa: CASSPGTSGRNEQFF; CDR3nt: TGTGCCAGCAGTCCGGGGACTAGCGGGAGAAATGAGCAGTTCTTC
d_gene: .; v_gene: TRBV5-1; j_gene: TRBJ2-2; abundance: .; CDR3aa: CASSLEGNVDVRELFF; CDR3nt: TGCGCCAGCAGCTTGGAGGGGAATGTTGATGTCCGGGAGCTGTTTTTT
d_gene: .; v_gene: TRBV13; j_gene: TRBJ1-3; abundance: .; CDR3aa: CASSLDRAGNTIYF; CDR3nt: TGTGCCAGCAGCTTAGACAGGGCTGGAAACACCATATATTTT
d_gene: .; v_gene: TRBV6-4; j_gene: TRBJ2-5; abundance: .; CDR3aa: CASSDTSRQPGTQYF; CDR3nt: TGTGCCAGCAGTGACACTTCTCGCCAACCGGGGACCCAGTACTTC
d_gene: TRBD1; v_gene: TRBV7-9; j_gene: TRBJ2-3; abundance: .; CDR3aa: CASSASGGATLNTQYF; CDR3nt: TGTGCCAGCAGCGCCTCAGGGGGCGCCACCTTGAATACGCAGTATTTT
d_gene: .; v_gene: TRBV5-1; j_gene: TRBJ2-7; abundance: .; CDR3aa: CASSYGGSSREQYF; CDR3nt: TGCGCCAGCAGCTATGGGGGCAGTTCTAGGGAGCAGTACTTC
d_gene: .; v_gene: TRBV5-1; j_gene: TRBJ2-1; abundance: once; CDR3aa: CASSLDRYNEQFF; CDR3nt: TGCGCCAGCAGCTTGGATCGCTACAATGAGCAGTTCTTC
d_gene: .; v_gene: TRBV2; j_gene: TRBJ2-1; abundance: .; CDR3aa: CASSESFGGNEQFF; CDR3nt: TGTGCCAGCAGTGAGTCTTTCGGCGGCAATGAGCAGTTCTTC
d_gene: .; v_gene: TRBV11-2; j_gene: TRBJ1-2; abundance: .; CDR3aa: CASSLGGGYYGYTF; CDR3nt: TGTGCCAGCAGCTTAGGAGGAGGTTACTATGGCTACACCTTC
d_gene: .; v_gene: TRBV18; j_gene: TRBJ2-5; abundance: .; CDR3aa: CASSRSGYPQGTQYF; CDR3nt: TGTGCCAGCTCACGGAGCGGCTACCCTCAAGGGACCCAGTACTTC
d_gene: .; v_gene: TRBV7-8; j_gene: TRBJ2-3; abundance: .; CDR3aa: CASRGGGRGTDTQYF; CDR3nt: TGTGCCAGCAGGGGGGGAGGCCGGGGCACAGATACGCAGTATTTT
d_gene: .; v_gene: TRBV6-6; j_gene: TRBJ1-4; abundance: .; CDR3aa: CASSSTFGGNEKLFF; CDR3nt: TGTGCCAGCAGTTCGACGTTTGGGGGGAATGAAAAACTGTTTTTT
d_gene: TRBD1; v_gene: TRBV9; j_gene: TRBJ1-2; abundance: .; CDR3aa: CASSKKGQGVYHGYTF; CDR3nt: TGTGCCAGCAGTAAAAAGGGACAGGGGGTCTATCACGGCTACACCTTC
d_gene: .; v_gene: TRBV7-2; j_gene: TRBJ1-3; abundance: .; CDR3aa: CASSSPRTPSGNTIYF; CDR3nt: TGTGCCAGCAGCTCTCCGAGGACACCCTCTGGAAACACCATATATTTT
d_gene: .; v_gene: TRBV7-2; j_gene: TRBJ2-1; abundance: .; CDR3aa: CASSPSYEQFF; CDR3nt: TGTGCCAGCAGCCCCTCTTATGAGCAGTTCTTC
d_gene: TRBD1; v_gene: TRBV3-1/TRBV3-2; j_gene: TRBJ1-4; abundance: few; CDR3aa: CASSLRTGAIEKLFF; CDR3nt: TGTGCCAGCAGCCTCCGGACAGGGGCAATCGAAAAACTGTTTTTT
d_gene: .; v_gene: TRBV3-1/TRBV3-2; j_gene: TRBJ1-3; abundance: .; CDR3aa: CASSHNLLGGSGNTIYF; CDR3nt: TGTGCCAGCAGCCACAACCTCCTGGGGGGCTCTGGAAACACCATATATTTT
d_gene: .; v_gene: TRBV30; j_gene: TRBJ1-2; abundance: few; CDR3aa: CAWSPLDGSPRGGYTF; CDR3nt: TGTGCCTGGAGTCCACTGGACGGCAGCCCTAGGGGTGGCTACACCTTC
d_gene: .; v_gene: TRBV18; j_gene: TRBJ1-1; abundance: .; CDR3aa: CASSPEQGGATEAFF; CDR3nt: TGTGCCAGCTCACCCGAACAAGGGGGTGCAACTGAAGCTTTCTTT
d_gene: .; v_gene: TRBV15; j_gene: TRBJ1-2; abundance: once; CDR3aa: CATSRGGSYGYTF; CDR3nt: TGTGCCACCAGCAGAGGCGGGAGCTATGGCTACACCTTC
d_gene: .; v_gene: TRBV7-2; j_gene: TRBJ1-6; abundance: .; CDR3aa: CASSLQDGAQRPLHF; CDR3nt: TGTGCCAGCAGCTTACAAGACGGAGCCCAGAGGCCCCTCCACTTT
d_gene: TRBD1; v_gene: TRBV2; j_gene: TRBJ1-5; abundance: few; CDR3aa: CASRGDSGLPQHF; CDR3nt: TGTGCCAGCAGAGGGGACAGTGGATTGCCCCAGCATTTT
d_gene: TRBD1; v_gene: TRBV5-4; j_gene: TRBJ1-1; abundance: .; CDR3aa: CASSLEGRGSTEAFF; CDR3nt: TGTGCCAGCAGCTTGGAGGGCAGGGGGTCGACTGAAGCTTTCTTT
d_gene: .; v_gene: TRBV30; j_gene: TRBJ2-6; abundance: .; CDR3aa: CAWSVQAGANVLTF; CDR3nt: TGTGCCTGGAGTGTACAGGCTGGGGCCAACGTCCTGACTTTC
d_gene: .; v_gene: TRBV18; j_gene: TRBJ2-7; abundance: .; CDR3aa: CASSPPTGGEQYF; CDR3nt: TGTGCCAGCTCACCACCCACAGGCGGCGAGCAGTACTTC
d_gene: .; v_gene: TRBV2; j_gene: TRBJ1-4; abundance: .; CDR3aa: CASSEAGAANEKLFF; CDR3nt: TGTGCCAGCAGTGAAGCGGGGGCCGCTAATGAAAAACTGTTTTTT
d_gene: .; v_gene: TRBV19; j_gene: TRBJ2-2; abundance: .; CDR3aa: CASSIGNRDTGELFF; CDR3nt: TGTGCCAGTAGTATAGGTAACAGGGACACCGGGGAGCTGTTTTTT
d_gene: .; v_gene: TRBV4-3; j_gene: TRBJ2-7; abundance: .; CDR3aa: CASSQGVEQYF; CDR3nt: TGCGCCAGCAGCCAGGGCGTGGAGCAGTACTTC
d_gene: TRBD1; v_gene: TRBV7-9; j_gene: TRBJ2-1; abundance: .; CDR3aa: CASSFPPTRGHQEQFF; CDR3nt: TGTGCCAGCAGCTTTCCACCCACAAGGGGGCACCAGGAGCAGTTCTTC
d_gene: .; v_gene: TRBV4-3; j_gene: TRBJ1-1; abundance: few; CDR3aa: CASSQDRRPLEAFF; CDR3nt: TGCGCCAGCAGCCAAGATCGGAGGCCGCTTGAAGCTTTCTTT
d_gene: TRBD1; v_gene: TRBV6-5; j_gene: TRBJ1-1; abundance: .; CDR3aa: CASTGPQGGNTEAFF; CDR3nt: TGTGCCAGCACCGGACCTCAGGGGGGGAACACTGAAGCTTTCTTT
d_gene: TRBD1; v_gene: TRBV4-2; j_gene: TRBJ2-3; abundance: .; CDR3aa: CASSQGQHTDTQYF; CDR3nt: TGTGCCAGCAGCCAGGGACAGCACACAGATACGCAGTATTTT
d_gene: TRBD1; v_gene: TRBV6-2/TRBV6-3; j_gene: TRBJ1-5; abundance: .; CDR3aa: CASSLGQGNNQPQHF; CDR3nt: TGTGCCAGCAGCTTGGGACAGGGTAACAATCAGCCCCAGCATTTT
d_gene: .; v_gene: TRBV6-5; j_gene: TRBJ1-4; abundance: .; CDR3aa: CASSSTQGREKLFF; CDR3nt: TGTGCCAGCAGTTCGACGCAGGGGCGTGAAAAACTGTTTTTT
d_gene: TRBD1; v_gene: TRBV5-1; j_gene: TRBJ1-2; abundance: few; CDR3aa: CASSLGPGTGVYGYTF; CDR3nt: TGCGCCAGCAGCTTGGGACCGGGGACAGGGGTGTACGGCTACACCTTC
d_gene: .; v_gene: TRBV5-4; j_gene: TRBJ1-1; abundance: .; CDR3aa: CASSWTEGTEAFF; CDR3nt: TGTGCCAGCAGCTGGACGGAGGGTACTGAAGCTTTCTTT
d_gene: .; v_gene: TRBV7-9; j_gene: TRBJ1-4; abundance: .; CDR3aa: CASSFARSEKLFF; CDR3nt: TGTGCCAGCAGCTTTGCGCGGTCCGAAAAACTGTTTTTT
d_gene: TRBD1; v_gene: TRBV3-1/TRBV3-2; j_gene: TRBJ1-6; abundance: .; CDR3aa: CASSPPPGQGNSPLHF; CDR3nt: TGTGCCAGCAGCCCTCCTCCGGGACAGGGGAATTCACCCCTCCACTTT
d_gene: .; v_gene: TRBV5-6; j_gene: TRBJ2-7; abundance: many; CDR3aa: CASSLGQTSYEQYF; CDR3nt: TGTGCCAGCAGCTTGGGACAGACATCCTACGAGCAGTACTTC
d_gene: .; v_gene: TRBV24-1; j_gene: TRBJ1-4; abundance: .; CDR3aa: CATSDPGRGGGEKLFF; CDR3nt: TGTGCCACCAGTGACCCTGGCCGGGGGGGCGGTGAAAAACTGTTTTTT
d_gene: .; v_gene: TRBV28; j_gene: TRBJ2-1; abundance: .; CDR3aa: CASTFSEEKDEQFF; CDR3nt: TGTGCCAGCACCTTTAGCGAGGAGAAGGATGAGCAGTTCTTC
d_gene: TRBD1; v_gene: TRBV5-4; j_gene: TRBJ2-5; abundance: .; CDR3aa: CASSFWTGDRTQYF; CDR3nt: TGTGCCAGCAGCTTTTGGACAGGGGACCGGACCCAGTACTTC
d_gene: .; v_gene: TRBV7-9; j_gene: TRBJ2-2; abundance: once; CDR3aa: CASSSVDGELFF; CDR3nt: TGTGCCAGCAGCTCGGTAGACGGGGAGCTGTTTTTT
d_gene: .; v_gene: TRBV27; j_gene: TRBJ1-2; abundance: .; CDR3aa: CASSLSGAFPLGYGYTF; CDR3nt: TGTGCCAGCAGTTTGTCAGGCGCCTTCCCCTTGGGCTATGGCTACACCTTC
d_gene: .; v_gene: TRBV30; j_gene: TRBJ1-5; abundance: .; CDR3aa: CAWSGQDNQPQHF; CDR3nt: TGTGCCTGGAGTGGGCAGGACAATCAGCCCCAGCATTTT
d_gene: TRBD1; v_gene: TRBV7-9; j_gene: TRBJ1-2; abundance: .; CDR3aa: CASTPGQGTYGYTF; CDR3nt: TGTGCCAGCACCCCCGGACAGGGTACCTATGGCTACACCTTC
d_gene: .; v_gene: TRBV25-1; j_gene: TRBJ1-1; abundance: .; CDR3aa: CASSDPGTRNTEAFF; CDR3nt: TGTGCCAGCAGTGATCCGGGAACCCGTAACACTGAAGCTTTCTTT
d_gene: .; v_gene: TRBV18; j_gene: TRBJ2-7; abundance: once; CDR3aa: CASSITALTYEQYF; CDR3nt: TGTGCCAGCTCAATAACAGCTCTAACCTACGAGCAGTACTTC
d_gene: TRBD1; v_gene: TRBV4-2; j_gene: TRBJ1-4; abundance: .; CDR3aa: CASSQGTATNEKLFF; CDR3nt: TGTGCCAGCAGCCAGGGGACAGCAACTAATGAAAAACTGTTTTTT
d_gene: TRBD2; v_gene: TRBV4-1; j_gene: TRBJ2-7; abundance: .; CDR3aa: CASSQETSGTYEQYF; CDR3nt: TGCGCCAGCAGCCAAGAGACTAGCGGGACCTACGAGCAGTACTTC
d_gene: .; v_gene: TRBV9; j_gene: TRBJ2-7; abundance: .; CDR3aa: CASSLTDGGAYEQYF; CDR3nt: TGTGCCAGCAGCCTGACCGATGGCGGGGCTTACGAGCAGTACTTC
d_gene: TRBD1; v_gene: TRBV18; j_gene: TRBJ2-3; abundance: once; CDR3aa: CASSQDRGDTDTQYF; CDR3nt: TGTGCCAGCTCACAGGACAGGGGGGACACAGATACGCAGTATTTT
d_gene: TRBD1; v_gene: TRBV27; j_gene: TRBJ2-5; abundance: .; CDR3aa: CASSPAWDRQETQYF; CDR3nt: TGTGCCAGCAGTCCAGCTTGGGACAGGCAAGAGACCCAGTACTTC
d_gene: .; v_gene: TRBV30; j_gene: TRBJ1-6; abundance: .; CDR3aa: CAWSVLGICHF; CDR3nt: TGTGCCTGGAGTGTTCTGGGCATCTGCCACTTT
d_gene: .; v_gene: TRBV6-5; j_gene: TRBJ2-5; abundance: .; CDR3aa: CASSSPETAKETQYF; CDR3nt: TGTGCCAGCAGCTCGCCGGAGACCGCCAAAGAGACCCAGTACTTC
d_gene: TRBD1; v_gene: TRBV5-1; j_gene: TRBJ1-1; abundance: .; CDR3aa: CASSPGQGGNTEAFF; CDR3nt: TGCGCCAGCAGCCCGGGACAGGGCGGGAACACTGAAGCTTTCTTT
d_gene: .; v_gene: TRBV10-3; j_gene: TRBJ1-1; abundance: .; CDR3aa: CAISESPGMNTEAFF; CDR3nt: TGTGCCATCAGTGAGTCTCCGGGGATGAACACTGAAGCTTTCTTT